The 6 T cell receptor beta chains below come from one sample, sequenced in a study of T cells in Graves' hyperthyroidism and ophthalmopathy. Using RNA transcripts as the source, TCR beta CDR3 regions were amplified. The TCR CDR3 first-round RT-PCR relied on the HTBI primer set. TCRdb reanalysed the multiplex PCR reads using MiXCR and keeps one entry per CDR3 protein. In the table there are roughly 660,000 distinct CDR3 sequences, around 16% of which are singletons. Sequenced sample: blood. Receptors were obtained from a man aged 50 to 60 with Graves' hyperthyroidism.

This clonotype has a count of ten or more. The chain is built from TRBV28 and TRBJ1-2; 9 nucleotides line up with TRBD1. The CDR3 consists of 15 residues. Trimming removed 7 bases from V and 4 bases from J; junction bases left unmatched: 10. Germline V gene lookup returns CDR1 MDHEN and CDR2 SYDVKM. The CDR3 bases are TGTGCCAGCAATGACCGGGACAGGGAGGTCTATGGCTACACCTTC. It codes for CASNDRDREVYGYTF.

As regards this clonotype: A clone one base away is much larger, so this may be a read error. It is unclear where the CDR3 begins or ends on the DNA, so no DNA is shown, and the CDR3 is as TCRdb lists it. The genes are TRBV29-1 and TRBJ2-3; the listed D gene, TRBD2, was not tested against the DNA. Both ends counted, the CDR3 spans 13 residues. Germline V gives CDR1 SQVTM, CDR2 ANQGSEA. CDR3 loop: CSVAGGISDTQCF.

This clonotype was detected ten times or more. CDR3 loop: CASSYSGTGNQPQHF. The CDR3 DNA reads TGTGCCAGCAGTTACAGTGGGACAGGCAATCAGCCCCAGCATTTT. The chain combines TRBV6-6 with TRBJ1-5; 7 nucleotides line up with TRBD1. With 2 bases clipped from V and 2 bases from J, the junction kept 3 bases outside the gene matches. The CDR3 is 15 amino acids. Germline V gene lookup returns CDR1 MNHNY and CDR2 SVGAGI (reference sequence).

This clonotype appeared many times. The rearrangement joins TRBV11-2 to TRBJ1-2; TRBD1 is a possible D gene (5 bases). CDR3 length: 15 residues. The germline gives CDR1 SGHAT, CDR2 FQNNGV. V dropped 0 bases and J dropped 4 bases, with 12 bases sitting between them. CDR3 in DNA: TGTGCCAGCAGCTTAGATCTTACAGGCCCCTATGGCTACACCTTC. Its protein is CASSLDLTGPYGYTF.

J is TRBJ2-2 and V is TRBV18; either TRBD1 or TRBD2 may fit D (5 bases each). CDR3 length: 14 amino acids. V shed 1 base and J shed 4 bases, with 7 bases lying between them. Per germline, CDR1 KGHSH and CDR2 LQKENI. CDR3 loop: CASSPQGTTGELFF. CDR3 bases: TGTGCCAGCTCACCACAGGGGACCACCGGGGAGCTGTTTTTT.

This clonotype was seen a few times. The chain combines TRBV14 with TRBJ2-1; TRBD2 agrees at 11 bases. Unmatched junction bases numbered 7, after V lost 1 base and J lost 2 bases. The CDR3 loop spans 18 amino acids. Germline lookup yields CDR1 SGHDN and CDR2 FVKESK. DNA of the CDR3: TGTGCCAGCAGCCAAGTGAGGGGGACTAGCGGAACCTACAATGAGCAGTTCTTC. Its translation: CASSQVRGTSGTYNEQFF.